The 2 T cell receptor beta chains below all came from one sample that was sequenced in a study of cytomegalovirus exposure and HLA in healthy donors. In the PCR, 60 Vbeta and 13 Jbeta primers were used. TCRdb's table, derived via immunoSEQ multiplex PCR, lists solely in-frame clones and lacks some. The sample consists of roughly 80,000 clones, around 74% of them appearing once. The specimen was PBMCs. These receptor sequences come from a woman between 50 and 59 years old in good health and CMV-seropositive.

The gene calls are TRBV6-1 and TRBJ2-4; tentative D call: TRBD2 (6 bases). The CDR3 totals 16 residues. Germline loops: CDR1 MNHNS, CDR2 SASEGT. The V and J ends lost 1 base and 0 bases respectively, with 10 bases between them. Here the CDR3 reads CASSEGLSGAKNIQYF. For the CDR3, the DNA is TGTGCCAGCAGTGAAGGACTTAGCGGAGCCAAAAACATTCAGTACTTC.

The chain combines TRBV7-2 with TRBJ1-5, with D maybe TRBD1 (6 bases). Germline V gene lookup returns CDR1 SGHTA and CDR2 FQGNSA. V was pared by 5 bases and J by 0 bases, with 8 bases between. The CDR3 runs to 14 residues. The CDR3 nucleotides read TGTGCCAGCAGCGAACAGGGTAGCAATCAGCCCCAGCATTTT. This codes for CASSEQGSNQPQHF.